This T cell receptor beta chain was identified in a study of cytomegalovirus exposure and HLA in healthy donors. Study-wide points: TCR beta sequences reportedly predicted most subjects' HLA-A and HLA-B alleles accurately. In a later analysis, a missense DCLRE1C variant was linked to TCR beta V- and J-gene trimming.

CDR3 size: 13 residues. V trimming: 3 bases; J trimming: 4 bases; junction bases outside the gene matches: 5. The germline gives CDR1 GTSNPN, CDR2 SVGIG (reference sequence). This clone occurred a few times. Its antigen is currently unknown. A multiplex PCR was run with 60 Vbeta primers and 13 Jbeta primers. Generated by immunoSEQ multiplex PCR, the TCRdb table keeps only in-frame clones and is missing some. Among some 170,000 clones listed, around four fifths were seen once. The clonotype was recovered from a man aged 18 to 35 in good health and CMV-seropositive. Specimen: PBMCs. The rearrangement joins TRBV30 to TRBJ1-1; TRBD1 matches at 7 bases. CDR3 region: CAWSMDRFTEAFF. The CDR3 nucleotides read TGTGCCTGGAGCATGGACAGGTTCACTGAAGCTTTCTTT.